The 25 T cell receptor beta chains below all came from one sample that was sequenced in a study of CD8+CD57+ T cells in acquired aplastic anemia. Genomic DNA was employed as the template in profiling TCR beta VDJ and CDR3. TCRdb re-analysed the reads in MiXCR, keeping a single row per CDR3 protein. Of around 430,000 distinct CDR3 sequences in the sample, approximately 33% were seen once. Previously, flow cytometry had revealed CD8+CD57+ cell expansion in the patients chosen for sequencing. Source material: sorted CD4+, CD8+, or CD8+CD57+ T cells (not recorded which) from PBMCs. The source of these receptors is a human donor with aplastic anemia.

In its sample, this clonotype was seen a few times. Sequence at one end of the junction differs from germline and may be a read error. CDR3 sequence: CASSLTGRNNEQFF. CDR3 sequence (DNA): TGTGCTAGCAGCTTGACGGGGAGGAACAATGAGCAGTTCTTC. The chain uses TRBV7-7 and TRBJ2-1; D is possibly TRBD2 (6 bases). CDR1 SSHAT and CDR2 FNYEAQ come from the germline V gene (reference sequence). This CDR3 contains 14 residues. Full variable domain (rest looked up from reference TRBV7-7 and TRBJ2-1): GAGVSQSPRYKVTKRGQDVTLRCDPISSHATLYWYQQALGQGPEFLTYFNYEAQPDKSGLPSDRFSAERPEGSISTLTIQRTEQRDSAMYRCASSLTGRNNEQFFGPGTRLTVL.

This clonotype showed up just a few times. DNA of the CDR3: TGCAGTGCTAGGACAGGGGGCGACCCTCGGCGCTATGGCTACACCTTC. It translates to CSARTGGDPRRYGYTF. V gene TRBV20-1 combines with J gene TRBJ1-2; 10 nucleotides match TRBD1. The V gene end was trimmed by 3 bases and the J gene end by 4 bases; junction bases not matched to a gene: 11. The CDR3 is 16 residues long. Germline V gene lookup returns CDR1 DFQATT and CDR2 SNEGSKA (reference sequence).

On this clonotype itself: A single base separates this from a much larger clone, so it may be a read error. The chain couples TRBV7-2 to TRBJ1-1; no clear D gene. Germline values: CDR1 SGHTA, CDR2 FQGNSA. The CDR3 is 12 residues long. This chain's CDR3 is CANSLAANEAFF. DNA of the CDR3: TGTGCCAACAGCTTAGCGGCGAATGAAGCTTTCTTT.

About this clonotype itself: A much larger clonotype is one base distant, so this may be a read error. DNA for the CDR3: TGTGCCGGCACCGAGGGACAGTATAGCAATCAGCCCCAGCATTTT. Amino acids: CAGTEGQYSNQPQHF. The rearrangement uses TRBV12-3 or TRBV12-4 and TRBJ1-5; 7 bases agree with TRBD1. Unmatched junction bases numbered 10, after V lost 11 bases and J lost 0 bases. The CDR3 sequence is 15 residues long.

This clonotype was seen only a few times. The genes are TRBV6-1 and TRBJ2-2, with D perhaps matching TRBD1 or TRBD2 (6 bases each). This CDR3 contains 18 residues. Germline CDR1 is MNHNS and CDR2 is SASEGT. V gave up 0 bases and J gave up 0 bases, with 14 bases separating them. The CDR3 protein is CASSEAWGARPNTGELFF. The CDR3 bases are TGTGCCAGCAGTGAAGCTTGGGGGGCACGGCCGAACACCGGGGAGCTGTTTTTT.

This chain joins TRBV24-1 and TRBJ2-5; 7 bases fit TRBD2. Germline values: CDR1 KGHDR, CDR2 SFDVKD. CDR3 size: 10 residues. Trimming took 7 bases from V and 9 from J; bases not matched to a gene: 1. The DNA for the CDR3 is TGTGCCACCAGGGGGGGGTCCCAGTACTTC. It yields the protein CATRGGSQYF.

The chain uses TRBV3-1 and TRBJ2-3, with 7 bases matching TRBD2. The CDR3 consists of 16 residues. With 4 bases clipped from V and 0 bases from J, the junction kept 7 bases outside the gene matches. CDR1 and CDR2 (germline): LGHDT, YNNKEL (reference sequence). The CDR3 spells CASSPPSGASTDTQYF. The CDR3 DNA follows: TGTGCCAGCAGCCCACCTAGCGGAGCTAGCACAGATACGCAGTATTTT.

Note on this clonotype: This sequence may be a read error, since a much larger clone differs from it by one base. CDR3 sequence reads: CAGSPVVQGHSNQPQHF. CDR3 nucleotides: TGTGCCGGCAGCCCAGTGGTACAGGGGCATAGCAATCAGCCCCAGCATTTT. V is TRBV7-8 and J is TRBJ1-5, with 7 positions matching TRBD1. The CDR3 covers 17 residues. CDR1 SGHVS and CDR2 FQNEAQ come from the germline V gene. The entire variable domain, with the rest obtained from reference TRBV7-8 and TRBJ1-5, is as follows: GAGVSQSPRYKVAKRGQDVALRCDPISGHVSLFWYQQALGQGPEFLTYFQNEAQLDKSGLPSDRFFAERPEGSVSTLKIQRTQQEDSAVYLCAGSPVVQGHSNQPQHFGDGTRLSIL.

This chain links TRBV7-8 with TRBJ1-5, with D hard to call. CDR1 SGHVS and CDR2 FQNEAQ come from the germline V gene. This CDR3 has 12 amino acids. V shed 6 bases and J shed 7 bases, with 10 bases lying between them. CDR3 region: CASRRYRQPQHF. The CDR3 DNA sequence: TGTGCCAGCAGACGTTACCGGCAGCCCCAGCATTTT.

Ten or more counts support this clonotype. The chain links TRBV5-5 to TRBJ1-6; no firm D call. V was trimmed by 1 base and J by 6 bases, leaving 8 bases between them. Germline lookup yields CDR1 SGHKS and CDR2 YYEKEE (reference sequence). This CDR3 has 14 residues. The CDR3 reads CASSLTVPNSPLHF. DNA of the CDR3: TGTGCCAGCAGCTTGACAGTGCCTAATTCACCCCTCCACTTT.

This clonotype was seen a few times. The V gene is TRBV5-5, the J gene TRBJ2-3; TRBD2 agrees at 10 bases. Germline CDR1 is SGHKS and CDR2 is YYEKEE (reference sequence). This CDR3 has 15 residues. With 0 bases clipped from V and 5 bases from J, the junction kept 3 bases outside the gene matches. CDR3 protein: CASSLEGLAIDTQYF. The CDR3 nucleotides are TGTGCCAGCAGCTTGGAGGGACTAGCGATAGATACGCAGTATTTT.

The chain carries TRBV7-2 and TRBJ2-3; 7 positions agree with TRBD2. V shed 5 bases and J 0 bases; nucleotides not matched to a gene: 14. Germline V gene sequence: CDR1 SGHTA, CDR2 FQGNSA. This CDR3 spans 18 amino acids. CDR3 protein: CASSPTRMGGGSTDTQYF. CDR3 coding DNA: TGTGCCAGCAGCCCCACCCGGATGGGCGGGGGTAGCACAGATACGCAGTATTTT.

This clonotype appeared many times. The genes are TRBV19 and TRBJ2-3, with TRBD2 matching over 9 bases. Germline V gives CDR1 LNHDA, CDR2 SQIVND (reference sequence). The CDR3 runs to 15 residues. The V and J ends lost 6 bases and 4 bases, in that order; junction bases with no gene match: 8. This chain's CDR3 is CASRERGGGADTQYF. The CDR3 nucleotides are TGTGCCAGTAGGGAGAGGGGCGGGGGGGCAGATACGCAGTATTTT.

This clonotype was detected only a few times. The chain is built from TRBV5-1 and TRBJ1-2; the D gene is possibly TRBD1 (5 bases). The CDR3 is 14 amino acids. V lost 2 bases to trimming and J lost 8 bases, with 16 bases between them. Germline V lookup: CDR1 SGHRS, CDR2 YFSETQ. The CDR3 here is CASSFQGSVRGYTF. The CDR3 DNA follows: TGCGCCAGCAGCTTTCAGGGTAGTGTCCGCGGCTACACCTTC.

A note on this clonotype: The junction departs from the called germline gene at one end, perhaps through a read error. The chain uses TRBV19 and TRBJ1-1; no clear D. CDR3 length equals 12 residues. Per the germline V gene, CDR1 is LNHDA and CDR2 is SQIVND (reference sequence). Here the CDR3 reads CASSTGDLEAFF. The CDR3 DNA reads TGTGCCAGCAGTACCGGAGACCTTGAAGCTTTCTTT.

This chain uses TRBV14 with TRBJ1-2; D is unclear. V was trimmed by 0 bases and J by 3 bases, leaving 11 bases between them. The CDR3 loop spans 15 amino acids. Germline assignment: CDR1 SGHDN and CDR2 FVKESK. In nucleotides, the CDR3 is TGTGCCAGCAGCCAAGATAGGACGACATACTATGGCTACACCTTC. This translates into CASSQDRTTYYGYTF.

The genes are TRBV5-1 and TRBJ1-2; D is unclear. This CDR3 region has 15 residues. In germline, CDR1 is SGHRS, CDR2 YFSETQ. The V and J ends lost 0 bases and 4 bases respectively, with 13 bases between them. Here the CDR3 reads CASSLDGVGGYGYTF. CDR3 nucleotide sequence: TGCGCCAGCAGCTTGGATGGAGTCGGTGGCTATGGCTACACCTTC.

This rearrangement joins TRBV20-1 to TRBJ2-1; 8 bases match TRBD2. Germline V lookup: CDR1 DFQATT, CDR2 SNEGSKA (reference sequence). The CDR3 is 16 amino acids. Trimming took 6 bases from V and 0 from J; bases not matched to a gene: 10. The CDR3 protein is CSAPIKRGSSYNEQFF. The CDR3 DNA reads as TGCAGTGCACCGATAAAGCGGGGGAGCTCCTACAATGAGCAGTTCTTC.

The V gene is TRBV11-2, the J gene TRBJ2-7; D gene ambiguous. Germline CDR1 SGHAT, CDR2 FQNNGV. The ends were cut back, 0 bases at V and 0 bases at J, with 12 bases in the middle. The CDR3 has 16 amino acids. The CDR3 protein is CASSLDPRYFSYEQYF. The CDR3 region has the DNA TGTGCCAGCAGCTTAGATCCAAGATACTTCTCCTACGAGCAGTACTTC.

In its sample, this clonotype was seen many times. This chain uses TRBV20-1 with TRBJ2-7; no firm D call. The germline V gene has CDR1 DFQATT and CDR2 SNEGSKA (reference sequence). The V and J ends lost 1 base and 0 bases respectively, with 13 bases between them. The length of the CDR3 is 15 residues. The DNA for the CDR3 is TGCAGTGCTAGAGGACCTGGCGTTAGCTCCTACGAGCAGTACTTC. Protein: CSARGPGVSSYEQYF.

This clonotype was seen repeatedly, ten times or more. The gene calls are TRBV10-1 and TRBJ1-1; TRBD1 aligns across 11 bases. The CDR3 has 15 amino acids. Germline V gene sequence: CDR1 WNHNN, CDR2 SYGVQD (reference sequence). The V segment lost 6 bases and the J segment 7 bases; nucleotides outside the gene matches: 10. The DNA for the CDR3 is TGCGCCAGCAGCGCTGAAGGACAGGGGGCCATTGAAGCTTTCTTT. Protein product: CASSAEGQGAIEAFF.

The J gene is TRBJ2-7, the V gene TRBV11-2; TRBD2 aligns across 11 bases. Germline assignment: CDR1 SGHAT and CDR2 FQNNGV. With V trimmed by 5 bases and J by 3 bases, 9 bases remained unmatched. The CDR3 spans 16 residues. For the CDR3, the DNA is TGTGCCAGCAGCCCCAGTAGCGGGGGGGCCTACTACGAGCAGTACTTC. This encodes CASSPSSGGAYYEQYF.

This clonotype has just one count. The chain has TRBV7-9 and TRBJ2-7, with 7 bases lining up with TRBD1. CDR1 is SEHNR and CDR2 is FQNEAQ in the germline V gene (reference sequence). V gave up 5 bases and J gave up 2 bases; unmatched junction bases: 9. This CDR3 is built from 15 residues. The CDR3 bases are TGTGCCAGCAGCATCCCGGGACAGCCTACCTACGAGCAGTACTTC. This codes for CASSIPGQPTYEQYF.

V and J are TRBV5-1 and TRBJ2-3; 9 bases agree with TRBD1. Germline CDR1 reads SGHRS; CDR2 reads YFSETQ. J was trimmed by 0 bases and V by 1 base; bases with no gene match: 9. This CDR3 spans 18 amino acids. The CDR3 here is CASSLLTGTGHSTDTQYF. As DNA, the CDR3 is TGCGCCAGCAGCTTGTTAACGGGGACAGGGCACAGCACAGATACGCAGTATTTT.

This clonotype was counted ten times or more. The CDR3 DNA is TGTGCCATCAGGCTCGGACAGGGCGATACTGAAGCTTTCTTT. As protein: CAIRLGQGDTEAFF. The J gene is TRBJ1-1, the V gene TRBV10-3, with 8 bases identical to TRBD1. The germline V gene has CDR1 ENHRY and CDR2 SYGVKD. The CDR3 sequence is 14 residues long. V gave up 6 bases and J gave up 5 bases; unmatched junction bases: 8.